These 4 T cell receptor beta chains were all obtained from the same sample, sequenced in a study of cytomegalovirus exposure and HLA in healthy donors. The PCR contained 60 Vbeta and 13 Jbeta primers. Assay: immunoSEQ multiplex PCR; the TCRdb copy retains only in-frame clones and omits some. The sample carries some 92,000 clones, under 85% recorded once. Specimen: PBMCs. Every receptor here comes from a man younger than 30 in good health and CMV-seropositive.

The count of this clone is one. The chain links TRBV30 to TRBJ2-7; the D is unclear. The CDR3 contains 12 residues. The germline V and J ends were trimmed by 0 bases and 4 bases, with 7 bases remaining between them. The germline V gene has CDR1 GTSNPN and CDR2 SVGIG (reference sequence). The CDR3 loop reads CAWSVSRYEQYF. The CDR3 nucleotides read TGTGCCTGGAGTGTCTCCAGATACGAGCAGTACTTC.

The chain recombines TRBV5-4 with TRBJ2-3; a weak D match, TRBD2 (6 bases). Looked up from germline, CDR1 is SGHNT and CDR2 is YYREEE (reference sequence). The CDR3 spans 13 residues. The V end lost 7 bases, the J end lost 10 bases, and 19 bases lay between the germline ends. CDR3 protein: CASSSLGGVSQYF. The CDR3 DNA sequence: TGTGCCAGCTCCTCCCTGGGGGGAGTTTCGCAGTATTTT.

In nucleotides, the CDR3 is TGTGCCAGCAGCCAAGTCCTCACAGATACGCAGTATTTT. It translates to CASSQVLTDTQYF. The chain joins TRBV14 to TRBJ2-3; D is ambiguous. The germline V gene has CDR1 SGHDN and CDR2 FVKESK. V lost 1 base and J lost 2, with 4 bases in between. The CDR3 sequence is 13 residues long.

This clone has only a few counts. The rearrangement links TRBV29-1 to TRBJ2-7, with 9 positions matching TRBD2. Trimming removed 4 bases from V and 3 bases from J; junction bases left unmatched: 7. Germline loops: CDR1 SQVTM, CDR2 ANQGSEA. The length of the CDR3 is 14 residues. The CDR3 sequence: CSVGSAGGIYEQYF. In DNA form, the CDR3 reads TGCAGCGTTGGATCAGCGGGGGGTATCTACGAGCAGTACTTC.